This T cell receptor (beta chain) is drawn from a study of shared T cell receptors in the human thymus. Germline CDR1 is MNHNS and CDR2 is SASEGT. The CDR3 is 15 residues long. Trimming cost V 6 bases and J 14 bases; bases outside gene matches: 20. Method: immunoSEQ multiplex PCR; TCRdb's copy keeps in-frame clones and lacks some. The sample yields 720,000 or so clones, 80% to 90% seen once. This sample was shared with a second study, whose subject was human thymus T cells. This second report adds: Thymic repertoires from unrelated individuals overlapped highly, related research reported.

The chain has TRBV6-1 and TRBJ1-2; 8 bases match TRBD1. The source of this sequence is a girl less than two years old with a congenital heart defect. Sequenced input: thymocytes. The CDR3 nucleotides are TGTGCCAGCAGCCTCCGGATCCAGGGGGCGCAATCAGGTACCTTC. Translation: CASSLRIQGAQSGTF.